The next 21 T cell receptor beta chains were all read from a single sample in a study of blood T cell repertoires in COVID-19. The table came from immunoSEQ multiplex PCR; TCRdb's copy has only in-frame clones and leaves some out. The profile shows fewer than 120,000 clones, approximately 68% of them singletons. The sequenced sample consisted of peripheral blood. All receptors derive from a woman aged 60-75 years with acute or convalescent COVID-19.

The rearrangement uses TRBV18 and TRBJ1-2, with D perhaps matching TRBD1 (5 bases). The CDR3 length is 16 residues. V gave up 2 bases and J gave up 4 bases, with 17 bases separating them. Per the germline V gene, CDR1 is KGHSH and CDR2 is LQKENI. The CDR3 here is CASSPSAGRTIYGYTF. The CDR3 bases are TGTGCCAGCTCACCAAGCGCGGGACGGACTATCTATGGCTACACCTTC.

The chain recombines TRBV6-5 with TRBJ1-6; possible D gene TRBD1, 6 bases. Germline CDR1 MNHEY, CDR2 SVGAGI. Trimming removed 2 bases from V and 7 bases from J, with 12 bases in between. This CDR3 has 15 amino acids. The CDR3 DNA is TGTGCCAGCAGTTACAACGCACAGGGAAATTCACCCCTCCACTTT. Protein: CASSYNAQGNSPLHF.

This chain links TRBV19 with TRBJ2-1, with 7 nucleotides matching TRBD1. J was trimmed by 1 base and V by 6 bases; bases with no gene match: 3. Germline V gene lookup returns CDR1 LNHDA and CDR2 SQIVND (reference sequence). The CDR3 extends over 14 amino acids. The CDR3 DNA follows: TGTGCCAGTAGAGCAGGGGGTTCCTACAATGAGCAGTTCTTC. Its translation is CASRAGGSYNEQFF.

This clone was seen more than once but under ten times. The chain carries TRBV5-6 and TRBJ2-7, with D perhaps TRBD1 (6 bases). The CDR3 is 15 residues long. The V gene lost 3 bases and the J gene lost 1 base, with 14 bases spanning the gap. The germline V gene encodes CDR1 SGHDT and CDR2 YYEEEE. This chain's CDR3 is CASSSQGLSSYEQYF. DNA of the CDR3: TGTGCCAGCAGCTCTCAGGGGCTGTCGTCCTACGAGCAGTACTTC.

This clone has just one count. The gene calls are TRBV2 and TRBJ2-4, with 8 bases matching TRBD1. The trim removed 4 bases at V and 1 base at J, leaving 3 bases unmatched. This CDR3 has 15 amino acids. Germline V lookup: CDR1 SNHLY, CDR2 FYNNEI. CDR3 bases: TGTGCCAGCAGTGGACAGGGGAAGGCCAAAAACATTCAGTACTTC. Its translation: CASSGQGKAKNIQYF.

V usage is TRBV9 and J usage is TRBJ1-3; TRBD1 aligns across 7 bases. Germline V gives CDR1 SGDLS, CDR2 YYNGEE. The V gene end was trimmed by 4 bases and the J gene end by 0 bases; junction bases not matched to a gene: 13. The CDR3 runs to 18 residues. The CDR3 region has the DNA TGTGCCAGCAGCCCCAGAGGGACAGCGCTATTCTCTGGAAACACCATATATTTT. It is translated as CASSPRGTALFSGNTIYF.

This clone was counted a few times. The chain is built from TRBV13 and TRBJ2-7; D gene unclear. V was shortened by 4 bases and J by 2 bases, with 12 bases between the two germline ends. The CDR3 extends over 14 amino acids. Germline lookup yields CDR1 PRHDT and CDR2 FYEKMQ (reference sequence). The CDR3 here is CASSSARRTYEQYF. CDR3 bases: TGTGCCAGCAGCTCAGCGCGACGGACCTACGAGCAGTACTTC.

The chain recombines TRBV18 with TRBJ1-2, with TRBD1 matching over 9 bases. The CDR3 contains 15 residues. Trimming removed 2 bases from V and 6 bases from J; junction bases left unmatched: 7. Germline V gives CDR1 KGHSH, CDR2 LQKENI. The CDR3 coding sequence is TGTGCCAGCTCACCATTCCGGGACAGGGCGGATGGCTACACCTTC. It is translated as CASSPFRDRADGYTF.

Turning to this clone: The same CDR3 arises from other DNA sequences in this sample as well. This sequence joins TRBV2 and TRBJ2-3; 14 positions agree with TRBD2. Unmatched junction bases numbered 4, after V lost 6 bases and J lost 5 bases. Germline CDR1 reads SNHLY; CDR2 reads FYNNEI. The CDR3 contains 15 residues. The CDR3 protein is CASRGTSGGIDTQYF. The CDR3 DNA reads as TGTGCCAGCAGGGGGACTAGCGGGGGAATAGATACGCAGTATTTT.

This chain joins TRBV7-3 and TRBJ2-1; 7 bases line up with TRBD1. The CDR3 has 14 residues. Germline values: CDR1 SGHTA, CDR2 FQGTGA. V shed 5 bases, J shed 5 bases, and the junction held 6 bases outside the gene matches. The CDR3, as DNA: TGTGCCAGCAGCCCCGGGACAGCAAACAATGAGCAGTTCTTC. Encoded protein: CASSPGTANNEQFF.

Only a few counts were recorded for this clone. V and J are TRBV28 and TRBJ1-2, with TRBD1 identical over 8 bases. This CDR3 is built from 12 residues. V lost 5 bases to trimming and J lost 14 bases; unmatched junction nucleotides: 10. Germline V lookup: CDR1 MDHEN, CDR2 SYDVKM. The chain's CDR3 is CASSITGTGFTF. The CDR3 DNA reads as TGTGCCAGCAGTATCACCGGGACAGGCTTTACCTTC.

The rearrangement uses TRBV7-9 and TRBJ1-3, with 8 bases matching TRBD1. Germline CDR1 is SEHNR and CDR2 is FQNEAQ (reference sequence). V was clipped by 5 bases and J by 4 bases; unmatched bases: 4. The CDR3 has 14 residues. DNA for the CDR3: TGTGCCAGCAGCCAGACAGGGGCAGGAAACACCATATATTTT. Its protein product is CASSQTGAGNTIYF. Using reference TRBV7-9 and TRBJ1-3 for the parts outside the CDR3, the full variable domain is DTGVSQNPRHKITKRGQNVTFRCDPISEHNRLYWYRQTLGQGPEFLTYFQNEAQLEKSRLLSDRFSAERPKGSFSTLEIQRTEQGDSAMYLCASSQTGAGNTIYFGEGSWLTVV.

CDR3 region: CASSPGQGRRYGYTF. CDR3 sequence (DNA): TGTGCCAGCAGTCCCGGACAGGGACGGCGCTATGGCTACACCTTC. The chain combines TRBV6-5 with TRBJ1-2; 8 nucleotides line up with TRBD1. Germline V CDR1 and CDR2: MNHEY, SVGAGI. The CDR3 totals 15 residues. Trimming at V came to 5 bases and at J to 4 bases, leaving 9 bases not matched to a gene.

This chain connects TRBV10-1 to TRBJ1-1; no clear D. This CDR3 region has 13 residues. CDR1 and CDR2 from the germline V gene are WNHNN and SYGVQD (reference sequence). Trimming left V 7 bases short and J 6 bases short, with 15 bases between. CDR3 coding DNA: TGCGCCAGCACGGGGATGGTACACTCTGAAGCTTTCTTT. Protein sequence: CASTGMVHSEAFF.

This clone was seen a few times. The chain employs TRBV5-1 and TRBJ1-2; D ambiguous. V lost 0 bases, J lost 4 bases, and 7 bases lay in between. The CDR3 has 13 amino acids. Germline values: CDR1 SGHRS, CDR2 YFSETQ. The CDR3 bases are TGCGCCAGCAGCTTGGGCGGCTTCTATGGCTACACCTTC. Its protein product is CASSLGGFYGYTF.

The count of this clone is one. The CDR3 DNA follows: TGTGCCACCACAGACTATAGCAATCAGCCCCAGCATTTT. Translating gives CATTDYSNQPQHF. The V gene is TRBV15, the J gene TRBJ1-5, with D uncertain. The germline gives CDR1 LNHNV, CDR2 YYDKDF (reference sequence). Trimming took off 7 bases at V and 0 bases at J, with 7 bases between the two ends. The CDR3 is 13 residues long.

This chain connects TRBV28 to TRBJ2-1; D might be TRBD1 (7 bases). The CDR3 extends over 17 amino acids. Germline CDR1 MDHEN, CDR2 SYDVKM. V lost 6 bases and J 5 bases, leaving 23 bases between the germline ends. In DNA, the CDR3 is TGTGCCAGCAGCCCAGGGGGGCAGGGGAGGCGAGACAATGAGCAGTTCTTC. It encodes CASSPGGQGRRDNEQFF.

The chain recombines TRBV12-3 or TRBV12-4 with TRBJ2-7; D gene uncertain. The length of the CDR3 is 12 residues. The ends were cut back, 3 bases at V and 5 bases at J, with 8 bases in the middle. CDR3 amino acids: CASSFLAHEQYF. The CDR3 coding sequence is TGTGCCAGCAGTTTTTTAGCCCACGAGCAGTACTTC.

CDR3 coding DNA: TGCAGTGTTTCAAACGGAGCGGAGCAGTTCTTC. It codes for CSVSNGAEQFF. The chain carries TRBV20-1 and TRBJ2-1; D is unresolved. This CDR3 contains 11 residues. Looked up from germline, CDR1 is DFQATT and CDR2 is SNEGSKA (reference sequence). Trimming shortened V by 7 bases and J by 10 bases, and 14 bases separated the two germline ends.

As DNA, the CDR3 is TGCAGCGTCGAGGTTCGGACATTCACGGGAGAGACCCAGTACTTC. Its translation: CSVEVRTFTGETQYF. V is TRBV29-1 and J is TRBJ2-5; a possible D gene is TRBD1 (5 bases). The ends were cut back, 6 bases at V and 4 bases at J, with 21 bases in the middle. CDR3 length equals 15 residues. Germline CDR1 and CDR2: SQVTM and ANQGSEA.

The rearrangement uses TRBV30 and TRBJ2-7; 10 nucleotides agree with TRBD2. Trimming at V came to 0 bases and at J to 5 bases, leaving 4 bases not matched to a gene. This CDR3 region has 14 residues. Germline V gene data show CDR1 as GTSNPN and CDR2 as SVGIG (reference sequence). The CDR3 sequence is CAWSVSSGSHEQYF. The CDR3 bases are TGTGCCTGGAGTGTGTCTAGCGGGAGCCACGAGCAGTACTTC.